The 9 T cell receptor beta chains below come from one sample, sequenced in a study of vaccination and CD4 T cells after COVID-19. Cultured CD4+ T cell DNA was sequenced using the Oncomine TCR Beta short-read assay. TCRdb reprocessed the PCR reads via MiXCR and lists one record per CDR3 protein. Of 25,000 to 30,000 distinct CDR3 sequences in the sample, approximately 66% were seen once. Their cognate antigens are unknown. Treatment reported: approximately 11-day PBMC culture with coronavirus spike peptide pools or control peptides (ViraFEST assay). The sample in question was CD4+ T cells from blood, cultured in vitro, obtained after SARS-CoV-2 vaccination. Source of these receptors: a human donor who received a COVID-19 vaccine.

The sample holds one count of this clonotype. The genes are TRBV5-4 and TRBJ2-1, with 15 bases identical to TRBD2. The CDR3 contains 14 residues. The ends lost 7 bases at V and 10 bases at J; junction bases unmatched: 6. From germline, CDR1 is SGHNT and CDR2 YYREEE (reference sequence). DNA of the CDR3: TGTGCCAGCGGACTAGCGGGGGGGCCTTTGGAGCAGTTCTTC. Translating gives CASGLAGGPLEQFF.

Only a few counts were recorded for this clonotype. This sequence joins TRBV29-1 and TRBJ1-2; no clear D. CDR3 length equals 14 residues. Germline CDR1 and CDR2: SQVTM and ANQGSEA. V was shortened by 4 bases and J by 0 bases, with 12 bases between the two germline ends. CDR3 nucleotides: TGCAGCGTTGTAGCGGGGAGCGCTAACTATGGCTACACCTTC. Translating gives CSVVAGSANYGYTF.

The rearrangement uses TRBV6-1 and TRBJ1-6, with no clear D. Germline V gene sequence: CDR1 MNHNS, CDR2 SASEGT. V lost 6 bases, J lost 3 bases, and 6 bases lay in between. The CDR3 is 13 residues long. This CDR3 reads CASRGDYNSPLHF. In nucleotides, the CDR3 is TGTGCCAGCAGAGGAGACTATAATTCACCCCTCCACTTT.

This clonotype came up once. The rearrangement uses TRBV6-1 and TRBJ1-1; D not certain. The CDR3 totals 14 residues. V was clipped by 1 base and J by 5 bases, with 11 bases between them. Looked up from germline, CDR1 is MNHNS and CDR2 is SASEGT. CDR3 amino acids: CASSEVGIRTEAFF. Written as DNA, the CDR3 is TGTGCCAGCAGTGAAGTCGGTATACGGACTGAAGCTTTCTTT.

A few counts support this clonotype. The V gene is TRBV6-1, the J gene TRBJ1-2; D is possibly TRBD1 (5 bases). CDR3 length equals 14 residues. Looked up from germline, CDR1 is MNHNS and CDR2 is SASEGT. V lost 4 bases to trimming and J lost 4 bases, with 13 bases between them. The CDR3 here is CASSATRQSYGYTF. CDR3 bases: TGTGCCAGCAGTGCTACCCGACAGAGCTATGGCTACACCTTC.

The genes are TRBV6-1 and TRBJ1-5; D gene unclear. Germline assignment: CDR1 MNHNS and CDR2 SASEGT. The CDR3 loop spans 15 amino acids. V was shortened by 6 bases and J by 0 bases, with 12 bases between the two germline ends. Here the CDR3 reads CASRAAPYSNQPQHF. As DNA, the CDR3 is TGTGCCAGCAGAGCAGCTCCTTATAGCAATCAGCCCCAGCATTTT.

This clonotype is labeled as medium-sized (0.01 to 0.1%). The chain links TRBV5-1 to TRBJ2-7, with D tentatively TRBD1 (6 bases). V lost 1 base to trimming and J lost 3 bases, with 11 bases between them. The CDR3 loop spans 14 amino acids. In germline, CDR1 is SGHRS, CDR2 YFSETQ. CDR3 amino acids: CASSLYQGYYEQYF. The CDR3 nucleotides are TGCGCCAGCAGCTTGTATCAGGGGTACTACGAGCAGTACTTC.

This clonotype was observed a handful of times. The genes are TRBV6-1 and TRBJ1-2; no clear D. The V end was cut by 7 bases, the J end by 1 base, with 10 bases between. Germline V gene data show CDR1 as MNHNS and CDR2 as SASEGT. The CDR3 is 13 residues long. The CDR3 spells CASNRRDNYGYTF. DNA for the CDR3: TGTGCCAGCAATAGACGGGATAACTATGGCTACACCTTC.

This chain links TRBV10-1 with TRBJ2-1; 11 positions match TRBD2. Germline lookup yields CDR1 WNHNN and CDR2 SYGVQD (reference sequence). The CDR3 is 15 residues long. V lost 5 bases, J lost 6 bases, and 6 bases stayed unmatched. The CDR3 region has the DNA TGCGCCAGCAGTCTAGCGGGGGGTACTGTCAATGAGCAGTTCTTC. It codes for CASSLAGGTVNEQFF.